The rows below give T cell receptor beta chains drawn from one sample of a study of T cell changes during pregnancy in multiple sclerosis. Sequencing used immunoSEQ multiplex PCR; TCRdb keeps in-frame clones, though not all of them. The sample has some 90,000 clones, roughly 91% seen once. Sequencing used peripheral blood, obtained after pregnancy. These TCRs come from a female donor in good health, enrolled as a control in a pregnancy study. Each CDR3 is given with its conserved first and last residue. A D gene is named only where the DNA matches it firmly. Clone size is given for some rows only: seen once, a few or many times, or a class if the clone is expanded.

abundance: NA; j_gene: TRBJ2-3; v_gene: TRBV10-3; d_gene: TRBD2; CDR3aa: CATSTSGGTDTQYF; CDR3nt: TGTGCCACCTCGACTAGCGGAGGCACAGATACGCAGTATTTT
abundance: NA; j_gene: TRBJ2-7; v_gene: TRBV5-8; d_gene: TRBD1; CDR3aa: CASSLEFHPGQGGYEQYF; CDR3nt: TGTGCCAGCAGCTTGGAATTTCACCCGGGACAGGGGGGATACGAGCAGTACTTC
abundance: once; j_gene: TRBJ1-3; v_gene: TRBV5-1; d_gene: TRBD1; CDR3aa: CASSPGRGPAIDLSGNTIYF; CDR3nt: TGCGCCAGCAGCCCGGGTAGGGGGCCAGCCATTGACCTCTCTGGAAACACCATATATTTT
abundance: once; j_gene: TRBJ1-1; v_gene: TRBV19; d_gene: NA; CDR3aa: CASSIIGSWTEAFF; CDR3nt: TGTGCCAGTAGTATAATAGGGAGTTGGACTGAAGCTTTCTTT
abundance: NA; j_gene: TRBJ2-3; v_gene: TRBV20-1; d_gene: NA; CDR3aa: CSARRGIQQYF; CDR3nt: TGCAGTGCTAGACGAGGTATTCAGCAGTATTTT
abundance: NA; j_gene: TRBJ2-6; v_gene: TRBV27; d_gene: TRBD2; CDR3aa: CATRDYKSGANVLTF; CDR3nt: TGTGCCACCAGGGACTACAAATCTGGGGCCAACGTCCTGACTTTC
abundance: NA; j_gene: TRBJ2-7; v_gene: TRBV5-6; d_gene: NA; CDR3aa: CASSPLGGRIYEQYF; CDR3nt: TGTGCCAGCAGCCCTCTCGGGGGGCGTATCTACGAGCAGTACTTC
abundance: few; j_gene: TRBJ1-6; v_gene: TRBV7-2; d_gene: TRBD1; CDR3aa: CASSPGQGYSPLHF; CDR3nt: TGTGCCAGCAGTCCGGGACAGGGTTATTCACCCCTCCACTTT
abundance: NA; j_gene: TRBJ1-4; v_gene: TRBV15; d_gene: TRBD1; CDR3aa: CATSRAGQGGEKLFF; CDR3nt: TGTGCCACCAGCAGAGCGGGACAGGGGGGCGAAAAACTGTTTTTT
abundance: NA; j_gene: TRBJ2-2; v_gene: TRBV2; d_gene: NA; CDR3aa: CASSDSAVRTGELFF; CDR3nt: TGTGCCAGCAGTGATTCGGCGGTGAGAACCGGGGAGCTGTTTTTT
abundance: NA; j_gene: TRBJ1-2; v_gene: TRBV5-8; d_gene: TRBD1; CDR3aa: CASSFNRDRPNYGYTF; CDR3nt: TGTGCCAGCAGCTTTAACCGGGACAGGCCGAACTATGGCTACACCTTC
abundance: NA; j_gene: TRBJ2-3; v_gene: TRBV2; d_gene: NA; CDR3aa: CASSVKGDTQYF; CDR3nt: TGTGCCAGCAGCGTCAAGGGGGATACGCAGTATTTT
abundance: NA; j_gene: TRBJ2-5; v_gene: TRBV28; d_gene: TRBD2; CDR3aa: CASRVAGRETQYF; CDR3nt: TGTGCCAGCAGAGTAGCGGGGCGGGAGACCCAGTACTTC
abundance: once; j_gene: TRBJ1-2; v_gene: TRBV18; d_gene: NA; CDR3aa: CASSPDNPYGYTF; CDR3nt: TGTGCCAGCTCACCGGACAATCCCTATGGCTACACCTTC
abundance: NA; j_gene: TRBJ1-1; v_gene: TRBV25-1; d_gene: NA; CDR3aa: CASSKRGVGTEAFF; CDR3nt: TGTGCCAGCAGTAAAAGGGGTGTTGGCACTGAAGCTTTCTTT
abundance: NA; j_gene: TRBJ2-7; v_gene: TRBV7-9; d_gene: NA; CDR3aa: CASSPLGEQYF; CDR3nt: TGTGCCAGCAGCCCCCTAGGCGAGCAGTACTTC
abundance: NA; j_gene: TRBJ2-3; v_gene: TRBV7-8; d_gene: NA; CDR3aa: CASSSSAPTDTQYF; CDR3nt: TGTGCCAGCAGCTCTAGCGCCCCCACAGATACGCAGTATTTT
abundance: NA; j_gene: TRBJ2-3; v_gene: TRBV4-3; d_gene: TRBD2; CDR3aa: CASSHLVAGDRTDTQYF; CDR3nt: TGCGCCAGCAGCCACCTTGTAGCGGGGGATCGCACAGATACGCAGTATTTT
abundance: NA; j_gene: TRBJ2-5; v_gene: TRBV7-2; d_gene: TRBD1; CDR3aa: CASSSEPPGGETQYF; CDR3nt: TGTGCCAGCAGCTCTGAACCCCCAGGGGGAGAGACCCAGTACTTC
abundance: NA; j_gene: TRBJ2-7; v_gene: TRBV18; d_gene: NA; CDR3aa: CASSRKTPELEQYF; CDR3nt: TGTGCCAGCTCACGGAAGACTCCTGAGCTCGAGCAGTACTTC
abundance: NA; j_gene: TRBJ1-1; v_gene: TRBV4-3; d_gene: NA; CDR3aa: CASSQVPGVNTEAFF; CDR3nt: TGCGCCAGCAGCCAAGTCCCAGGGGTGAACACTGAAGCTTTCTTT
abundance: NA; j_gene: TRBJ2-3; v_gene: TRBV6-1; d_gene: TRBD2; CDR3aa: CAAMERGTQYF; CDR3nt: TGTGCCGCTATGGAGCGGGGTACGCAGTATTTT
abundance: NA; j_gene: TRBJ2-1; v_gene: TRBV4-3; d_gene: TRBD1; CDR3aa: CASSQGVRQGSYNEQFF; CDR3nt: TGCGCCAGCAGCCAAGGTGTGCGACAGGGCTCCTACAATGAGCAGTTCTTC
abundance: NA; j_gene: TRBJ2-7; v_gene: TRBV28; d_gene: NA; CDR3aa: CASGGQFEQYF; CDR3nt: TGTGCCAGCGGAGGACAGTTCGAGCAGTACTTC
abundance: NA; j_gene: TRBJ2-7; v_gene: TRBV5-1; d_gene: NA; CDR3aa: CASSPDRSAYEQYF; CDR3nt: TGCGCCAGCAGCCCTGACAGGTCCGCCTACGAGCAGTACTTC
abundance: once; j_gene: TRBJ1-4; v_gene: TRBV4-1; d_gene: TRBD1; CDR3aa: CASSPRDRDREKLFF; CDR3nt: TGCGCCAGCAGCCCTCGGGACAGGGATAGGGAAAAACTGTTTTTT
abundance: once; j_gene: TRBJ1-5; v_gene: TRBV9; d_gene: NA; CDR3aa: CASSVEGSGNQPQHF; CDR3nt: TGTGCCAGCAGCGTAGAGGGGTCCGGCAATCAGCCCCAGCATTTT
abundance: NA; j_gene: TRBJ1-6; v_gene: TRBV28; d_gene: TRBD1; CDR3aa: CASSLLDRGEDSPLHF; CDR3nt: TGTGCCAGCAGTTTACTGGACAGGGGGGAGGATTCACCCCTCCACTTT
abundance: few; j_gene: TRBJ2-3; v_gene: TRBV4-3; d_gene: NA; CDR3aa: CASSQDVGGLDTQYF; CDR3nt: TGCGCCAGCAGCCAAGATGTCGGAGGACTTGATACGCAGTATTTT
abundance: NA; j_gene: TRBJ1-6; v_gene: TRBV2; d_gene: NA; CDR3aa: CASSGTANSPLHF; CDR3nt: TGTGCCAGCAGTGGGACAGCAAATTCACCCCTCCACTTT
abundance: NA; j_gene: TRBJ2-1; v_gene: TRBV5-1; d_gene: TRBD2; CDR3aa: CASSPRLGLAGGLFRYNEQFF; CDR3nt: TGCGCCAGCAGCCCTCGATTGGGACTAGCGGGGGGCCTCTTCCGTTACAATGAGCAGTTCTTC
abundance: NA; j_gene: TRBJ1-2; v_gene: TRBV7-7; d_gene: NA; CDR3aa: CASSLSRGGGYTF; CDR3nt: TGTGCTAGCAGCTTATCTCGAGGGGGTGGCTACACCTTC
abundance: NA; j_gene: TRBJ1-5; v_gene: TRBV5-1; d_gene: NA; CDR3aa: CASPPRSGNQPQHF; CDR3nt: TGCGCCAGCCCCCCCCGGTCGGGCAATCAGCCCCAGCATTTT
abundance: NA; j_gene: TRBJ2-1; v_gene: TRBV4-1; d_gene: NA; CDR3aa: CASSQDRRDSSYNEQFF; CDR3nt: TGCGCCAGCAGCCAAGATCGGCGGGACAGCTCCTACAATGAGCAGTTCTTC
abundance: NA; j_gene: TRBJ1-1; v_gene: TRBV5-8; d_gene: NA; CDR3aa: CASSSAGWKKERLGTEAFF; CDR3nt: TGTGCCAGCAGCTCCGCTGGATGGAAAAAAGAGCGGCTGGGCACTGAAGCTTTCTTT
abundance: NA; j_gene: TRBJ2-2; v_gene: TRBV29-1; d_gene: TRBD2; CDR3aa: CSVEGEGTGELFF; CDR3nt: TGCAGCGTTGAGGGGGAGGGCACCGGGGAGCTGTTTTTT
abundance: NA; j_gene: TRBJ2-3; v_gene: TRBV6-4; d_gene: NA; CDR3aa: CASSVSRGGTDTQYF; CDR3nt: TGTGCCAGCAGTGTATCCAGGGGTGGGACAGATACGCAGTATTTT
abundance: NA; j_gene: TRBJ2-3; v_gene: TRBV5-1; d_gene: TRBD2; CDR3aa: CASSLEAGGLLTDTQYF; CDR3nt: TGCGCCAGCAGCTTGGAGGCGGGGGGCTTACTTACAGATACGCAGTATTTT
abundance: NA; j_gene: TRBJ2-7; v_gene: TRBV27; d_gene: TRBD2; CDR3aa: CASRLTSGSSYEQYF; CDR3nt: TGTGCCAGCAGGTTGACTAGCGGTAGCTCCTACGAGCAGTACTTC
abundance: NA; j_gene: TRBJ1-1; v_gene: TRBV28; d_gene: NA; CDR3aa: CASSPPALSGTEAFF; CDR3nt: TGTGCCAGCAGTCCCCCGGCGCTTTCGGGCACTGAAGCTTTCTTT
abundance: NA; j_gene: TRBJ2-7; v_gene: TRBV5-4; d_gene: TRBD1; CDR3aa: CASSFKQGTEQYF; CDR3nt: TGTGCCAGCAGCTTCAAACAGGGGACCGAGCAGTACTTC
abundance: NA; j_gene: TRBJ2-5; v_gene: TRBV7-8; d_gene: TRBD2; CDR3aa: CASSRGGGQETQYF; CDR3nt: TGTGCCAGCAGCCGGGGGGGCGGCCAAGAGACCCAGTACTTC
abundance: few; j_gene: TRBJ2-6; v_gene: TRBV7-8; d_gene: NA; CDR3aa: CASSLSIQGRRANVLTF; CDR3nt: TGTGCCAGCAGCTTAAGCATACAGGGTCGGAGGGCCAACGTCCTGACTTTC
abundance: NA; j_gene: TRBJ1-5; v_gene: TRBV12-5; d_gene: TRBD1; CDR3aa: CASERAGQLNQPQHF; CDR3nt: TGTGCTAGTGAACGGGCGGGACAGCTTAATCAGCCCCAGCATTTT
abundance: NA; j_gene: TRBJ1-6; v_gene: TRBV7-6; d_gene: TRBD1; CDR3aa: CASSLRGSTGAGSPLHF; CDR3nt: TGTGCCAGCAGCTTAAGGGGTTCAACAGGGGCTGGTTCACCCCTCCACTTT
abundance: NA; j_gene: TRBJ1-5; v_gene: TRBV28; d_gene: NA; CDR3aa: CASSIQNNQPQHF; CDR3nt: TGTGCCAGCAGTATCCAAAACAATCAGCCCCAGCATTTT
abundance: NA; j_gene: TRBJ2-3; v_gene: TRBV19; d_gene: TRBD2; CDR3aa: CASSIEAGRAAGAQYF; CDR3nt: TGTGCCAGTAGTATAGAGGCGGGTCGAGCGGCGGGGGCGCAGTATTTT
abundance: NA; j_gene: TRBJ2-7; v_gene: TRBV5-1; d_gene: NA; CDR3aa: CASSLQGGPAEEQYF; CDR3nt: TGCGCCAGCAGCTTGCAGGGAGGACCAGCGGAGGAGCAGTACTTC
abundance: NA; j_gene: TRBJ2-1; v_gene: TRBV6-5; d_gene: TRBD1; CDR3aa: CASSYRGQINNEQFF; CDR3nt: TGTGCCAGCAGTTACAGGGGACAGATTAACAATGAGCAGTTCTTC
abundance: NA; j_gene: TRBJ2-2; v_gene: TRBV19; d_gene: NA; CDR3aa: CASTKQGNTGELFF; CDR3nt: TGTGCCAGCACTAAACAGGGGAACACCGGGGAGCTGTTTTTT
abundance: NA; j_gene: TRBJ2-3; v_gene: TRBV11-2; d_gene: NA; CDR3aa: CASSLTDVSTDTQYF; CDR3nt: TGTGCCAGCAGCTTAACAGACGTAAGCACAGATACGCAGTATTTT
abundance: NA; j_gene: TRBJ1-5; v_gene: TRBV15; d_gene: NA; CDR3aa: CATGGAGQPQHF; CDR3nt: TGTGCCACCGGAGGGGCGGGTCAGCCCCAGCATTTT
abundance: NA; j_gene: TRBJ1-1; v_gene: TRBV28; d_gene: NA; CDR3aa: CASSLSTGHLNTEAFF; CDR3nt: TGTGCCAGCAGTTTATCCACGGGACACCTGAACACTGAAGCTTTCTTT
abundance: few; j_gene: TRBJ2-7; v_gene: TRBV29-1; d_gene: TRBD2; CDR3aa: CSVELAGKRYEQYF; CDR3nt: TGCAGCGTTGAATTAGCGGGGAAAAGATACGAGCAGTACTTC
abundance: once; j_gene: TRBJ1-3; v_gene: TRBV7-2; d_gene: NA; CDR3aa: CASSLDRLGAFSGNTIYF; CDR3nt: TGTGCCAGCAGCTTAGATCGTTTGGGGGCGTTTTCGGGAAACACCATATATTTT
abundance: NA; j_gene: TRBJ1-1; v_gene: TRBV30; d_gene: TRBD1; CDR3aa: CAWSVKGAIAEAFF; CDR3nt: TGTGCCTGGAGTGTAAAGGGGGCGATCGCTGAAGCTTTCTTT
abundance: NA; j_gene: TRBJ2-7; v_gene: TRBV5-1; d_gene: NA; CDR3aa: CASSLGGSTYEQYF; CDR3nt: TGCGCCAGCAGCTTGGGCGGGTCCACCTACGAGCAGTACTTC
abundance: NA; j_gene: TRBJ2-7; v_gene: TRBV2; d_gene: TRBD2; CDR3aa: CASSEGGEQYF; CDR3nt: TGTGCCAGCAGTGAGGGGGGGGAGCAGTACTTC
abundance: NA; j_gene: TRBJ2-6; v_gene: TRBV6-1; d_gene: TRBD1; CDR3aa: CASSDRDRVSGANVLTF; CDR3nt: TGTGCCAGCAGTGATCGGGACAGGGTCTCTGGGGCCAACGTCCTGACTTTC